The present TCR beta chain was sequenced within a study of technical replicates of blood from several donors. Between the trimmed V and J ends, which lost 4 bases and 0 bases, there was a span of 20 bases. Germline loops: CDR1 SGHRS, CDR2 YFSETQ. The CDR3 loop spans 17 amino acids. TCRdb's copy holds only in-frame clones and misses some; the assay was immunoSEQ multiplex PCR. The sample lists more than 90,000 clones; around 96% were seen once. The rearrangement links TRBV5-1 to TRBJ2-7, with D perhaps matching TRBD1 (6 bases). This sequence was found in a human donor in good health. Sequenced sample: T cells isolated from PBMCs. CDR3 in DNA: TGCGCCAGCAGCCCCCCCCTCACAGGGTTCATCTCCTACGAGCAGTACTTC. As protein: CASSPPLTGFISYEQYF. The full variable domain, its missing parts supplied by reference TRBV5-1 and TRBJ2-7, is KAGVTQTPRYLIKTRGQQVTLSCSPISGHRSVSWYQQTPGQGLQFLFEYFSETQRNKGNFPGRFSGRQFSNSRSEMNVSTLELGDSALYLCASSPPLTGFISYEQYFGPGTRLTVT.